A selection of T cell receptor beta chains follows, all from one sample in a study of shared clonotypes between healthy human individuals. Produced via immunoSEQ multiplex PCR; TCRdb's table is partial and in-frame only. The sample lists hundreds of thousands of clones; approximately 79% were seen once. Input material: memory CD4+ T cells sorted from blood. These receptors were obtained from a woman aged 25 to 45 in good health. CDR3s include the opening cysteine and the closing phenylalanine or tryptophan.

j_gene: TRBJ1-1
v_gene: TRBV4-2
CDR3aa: CASSLDSGANTEAFF

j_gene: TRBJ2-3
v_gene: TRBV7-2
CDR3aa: CASSLIADTQYF

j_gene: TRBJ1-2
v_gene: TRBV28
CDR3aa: CASSLEPYGYTF

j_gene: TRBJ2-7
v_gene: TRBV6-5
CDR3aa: CASSRSNSGSYEQYF

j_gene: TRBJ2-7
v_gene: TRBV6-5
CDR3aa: CASSYRTGREQYF

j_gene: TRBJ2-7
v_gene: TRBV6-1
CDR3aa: CASSEVGEQYF

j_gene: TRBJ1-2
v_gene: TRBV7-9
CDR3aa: CASSPDRVVGYTF

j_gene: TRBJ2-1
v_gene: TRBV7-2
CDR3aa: CASSLQAGGSSYNEQFF

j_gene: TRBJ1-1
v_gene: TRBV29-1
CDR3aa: CSGASLDWGADTEAFF

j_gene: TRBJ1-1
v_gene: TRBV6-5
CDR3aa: CASSYSSLAMNTEAFF

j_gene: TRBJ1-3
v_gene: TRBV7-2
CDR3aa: CASSPDRGRNTIYF

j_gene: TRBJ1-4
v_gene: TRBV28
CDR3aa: CAVGYLATNEKLFF

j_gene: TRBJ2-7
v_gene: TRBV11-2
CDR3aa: CASSLAGVTYEQYF

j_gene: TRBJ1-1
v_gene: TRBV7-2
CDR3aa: CASSMTADSTEAFF

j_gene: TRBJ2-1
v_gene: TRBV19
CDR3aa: CASRGASGSHEQFF

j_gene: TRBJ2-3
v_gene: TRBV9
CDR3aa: CASSVGLDTQYF

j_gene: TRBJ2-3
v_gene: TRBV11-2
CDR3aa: CASSPSSGSYTQYF

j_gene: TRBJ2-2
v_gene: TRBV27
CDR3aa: CASSPPGGLNTGELFF

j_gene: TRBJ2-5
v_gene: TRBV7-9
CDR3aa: CASSQTGLAGNLGAQYF

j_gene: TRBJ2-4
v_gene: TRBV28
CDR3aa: CASSPRLAKNIQYF

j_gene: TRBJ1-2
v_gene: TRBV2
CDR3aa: CASKGDTNYGYTF

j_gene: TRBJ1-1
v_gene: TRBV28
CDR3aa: CASSLSGGIVEAFF

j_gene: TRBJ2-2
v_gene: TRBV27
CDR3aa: CASSLLGSGELFF

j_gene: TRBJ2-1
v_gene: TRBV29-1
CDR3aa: CSVDKAGGGEQFF

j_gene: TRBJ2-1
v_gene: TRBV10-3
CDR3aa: CAISEPGYNEQFF

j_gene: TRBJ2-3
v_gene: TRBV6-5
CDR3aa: CASGRLAGDTDTQYF

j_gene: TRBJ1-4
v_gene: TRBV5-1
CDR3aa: CASSSGGGEKLFF

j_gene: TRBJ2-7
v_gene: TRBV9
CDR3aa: CASSVGLAEYEQYF

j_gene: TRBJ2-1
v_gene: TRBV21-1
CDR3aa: CASRRQGRTNEQFF

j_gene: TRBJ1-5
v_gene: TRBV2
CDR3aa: CASSEESGYNQPQHF

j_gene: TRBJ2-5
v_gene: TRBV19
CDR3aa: CAVAGGGGYQETQYF

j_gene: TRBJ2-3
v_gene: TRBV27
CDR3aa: CASSFLAGGVGDTQYF

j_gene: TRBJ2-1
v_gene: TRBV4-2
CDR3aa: CASSQEGARNNNEQFF

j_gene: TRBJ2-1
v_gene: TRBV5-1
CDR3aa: CASSLLTVAGGNEQFF

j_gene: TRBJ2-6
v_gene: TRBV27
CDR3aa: CATLSSGANVLTF

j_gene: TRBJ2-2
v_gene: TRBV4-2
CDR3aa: CASSAGQLRPGELFF

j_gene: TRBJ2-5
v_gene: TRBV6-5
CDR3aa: CASSYGTQETQYF

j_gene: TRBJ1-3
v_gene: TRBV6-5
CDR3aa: CASRKTRRGNTIYF

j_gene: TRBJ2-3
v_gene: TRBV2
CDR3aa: CASSPQGGTDTQYF

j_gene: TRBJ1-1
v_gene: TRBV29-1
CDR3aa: CSVYDRFAEAFF

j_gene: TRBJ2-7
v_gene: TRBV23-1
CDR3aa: CASSQSRPCEDF

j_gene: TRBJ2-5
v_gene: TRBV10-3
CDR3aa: CAISAGTSQETQYF

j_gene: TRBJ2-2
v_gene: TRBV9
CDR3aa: CASSVRTGPNTGELFF

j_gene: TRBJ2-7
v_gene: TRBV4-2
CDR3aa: CASNPNGGSSYEQYF

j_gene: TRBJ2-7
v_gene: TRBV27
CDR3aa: CASSSEVVGSEQYF

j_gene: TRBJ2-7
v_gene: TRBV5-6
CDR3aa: CASSRRGGANYEQYF

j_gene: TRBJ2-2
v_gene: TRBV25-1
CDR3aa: CASSENPQAGTGELFF

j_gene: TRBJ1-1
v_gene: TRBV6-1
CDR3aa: CASSALPNTEAFF

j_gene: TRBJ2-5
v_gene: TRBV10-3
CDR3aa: CAISDTETQYF

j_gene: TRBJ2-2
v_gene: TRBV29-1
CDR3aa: CSVEERGFGELFF

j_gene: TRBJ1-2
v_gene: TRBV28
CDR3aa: CASSFSTSRYGYTF

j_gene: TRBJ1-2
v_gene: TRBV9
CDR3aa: CASSATASLGGYTF

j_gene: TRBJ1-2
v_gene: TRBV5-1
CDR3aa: CASSLSIGSSNYGYTF

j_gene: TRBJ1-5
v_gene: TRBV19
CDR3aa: CASSMGQASRNQPQHF

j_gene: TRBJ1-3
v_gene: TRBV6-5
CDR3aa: CASSYYADTSGNTIYF